The clone carrying this T cell receptor beta chain was detected only a few times. The PCR used 60 Vbeta and 13 Jbeta primers. TCRdb's table, derived via immunoSEQ multiplex PCR, lists solely in-frame clones and lacks some. The sample consists of over 60,000 clones, approximately 70% of them appearing once. This sample is part of a study of cytomegalovirus exposure and HLA in healthy donors. Trimming took off 3 bases at V and 5 bases at J, with 14 bases between the two ends. The CDR3 has 15 residues. Germline CDR1 reads SGDLS; CDR2 reads YYNGEE. Material: PBMCs. The sequence derives from a male donor in good health and CMV-seropositive. The V call is TRBV9, the J call TRBJ2-2; possible D gene TRBD1, 5 bases. Written as DNA, the CDR3 is TGTGCCAGCAGCGGGAGTCAGGGTCGAACCGGGGAGCTGTTTTTT. Translating it yields CASSGSQGRTGELFF.